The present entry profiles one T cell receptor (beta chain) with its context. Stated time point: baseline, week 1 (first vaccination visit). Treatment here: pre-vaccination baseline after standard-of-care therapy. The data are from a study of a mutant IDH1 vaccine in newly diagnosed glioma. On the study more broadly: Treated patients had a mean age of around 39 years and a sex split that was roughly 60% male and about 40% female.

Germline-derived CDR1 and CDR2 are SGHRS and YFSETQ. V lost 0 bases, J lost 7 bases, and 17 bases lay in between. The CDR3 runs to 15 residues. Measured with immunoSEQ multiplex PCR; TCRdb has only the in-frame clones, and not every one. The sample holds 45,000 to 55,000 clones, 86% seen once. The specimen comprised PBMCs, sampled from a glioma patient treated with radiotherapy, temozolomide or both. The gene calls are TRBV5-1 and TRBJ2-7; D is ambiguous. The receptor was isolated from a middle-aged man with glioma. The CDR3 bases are TGCGCCAGCAGCTTGGACGGGCAAGGCCTACGAGAGCAGTACTTC. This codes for CASSLDGQGLREQYF.